These 8 T cell receptor beta chains were all obtained from the same sample, sequenced in a study of blood T cell repertoires in COVID-19. Profiling relied on immunoSEQ multiplex PCR, and the TCRdb table lists in-frame clones only, not all of them. The profile shows just over 300,000 clones, around nine tenths of them singletons. The sample comprised peripheral blood. Every receptor here comes from a woman aged 25 to 39 with COVID-19, enrolled during active disease.

A few counts support this clone. The chain is built from TRBV6-5 and TRBJ1-2, with 7 bases matching TRBD1. Germline V gene sequence: CDR1 MNHEY, CDR2 SVGAGI. Trimming at V came to 5 bases and at J to 6 bases, leaving 6 bases not matched to a gene. This CDR3 is 13 amino acids long. CDR3 region: CASSHLQGNGYTF. The CDR3, as DNA: TGTGCCAGCAGTCACTTACAGGGGAATGGCTACACCTTC.

The rearrangement uses TRBV27 and TRBJ2-1; perhaps TRBD2 as D (6 bases). V was trimmed by 4 bases and J by 5 bases, leaving 12 bases between them. CDR1 MNHEY and CDR2 SMNVEV come from the germline V gene (reference sequence). This CDR3 has 14 residues. This CDR3 reads CASSSLARHNEQFF. CDR3 coding DNA: TGTGCCAGCAGTTCCCTAGCGCGGCACAATGAGCAGTTCTTC.

This clone was counted a few times. The rearrangement uses TRBV19 and TRBJ2-7, with TRBD2 as a possible D gene (6 bases). There are 15 residues in the CDR3. Trimming removed 3 bases from V and 4 bases from J, with 16 bases in between. CDR1 is LNHDA, CDR2 SQIVND, per germline (reference sequence). CDR3 loop: CASSMPWGEQYEQYF. The CDR3 coding sequence is TGTGCCAGTAGTATGCCCTGGGGGGAACAGTACGAGCAGTACTTC.

The chain recombines TRBV7-9 with TRBJ2-5; TRBD2 matches 7 bases. Per germline, CDR1 SEHNR and CDR2 FQNEAQ (reference sequence). J lost 8 bases, V lost 3 bases, and 15 bases had no gene match. This CDR3 is 16 amino acids long. Here the CDR3 DNA reads TGTGCCAGCAGCTTCCCCCGGGAGGTCGATGGAAATACCCAGTACTTC. Encoded protein: CASSFPREVDGNTQYF.

The J gene is TRBJ2-7, the V gene TRBV4-3; D may be TRBD1 (7 bases). Trimming took 0 bases from V and 3 from J, leaving 27 bases between them. CDR3 length: 20 residues. Per the germline V gene, CDR1 is LGHNA and CDR2 is YSLEER. The CDR3 sequence is CASSQEGPNRGLVGIYEQYF. The DNA of the CDR3 is TGCGCCAGCAGCCAAGAGGGCCCCAACAGGGGACTGGTAGGAATCTACGAGCAGTACTTC.

The J gene is TRBJ1-2, the V gene TRBV27; 7 positions agree with TRBD1. The CDR3 runs 12 residues. Germline V CDR1 and CDR2: MNHEY, SMNVEV (reference sequence). V lost 10 bases and J lost 4; bases outside the gene matches: 6. The CDR3 spells CAIRTGAYGYTF. CDR3 in DNA: TGTGCCATCCGAACAGGGGCCTATGGCTACACCTTC.

The V call is TRBV29-1, the J call TRBJ1-1; D gene ambiguous. Trimming left V 4 bases short and J 5 bases short, with 5 bases between. This CDR3 is 10 amino acids long. The V gene's germline CDR1 is SQVTM and CDR2 ANQGSEA. CDR3 sequence: CSVASTEAFF. CDR3 bases: TGCAGCGTTGCCTCGACTGAAGCTTTCTTT.

The chain links TRBV11-3 to TRBJ1-3; 7 nucleotides match TRBD1. Germline V gives CDR1 SGHNT, CDR2 YENEEA. The CDR3 is made up of 14 amino acids. The trim removed 4 bases at V and 0 bases at J, leaving 0 bases unmatched. DNA of the CDR3: TGTGCCAGCAGCTGGGACAGCTCTGGAAACACCATATATTTT. It specifies CASSWDSSGNTIYF.